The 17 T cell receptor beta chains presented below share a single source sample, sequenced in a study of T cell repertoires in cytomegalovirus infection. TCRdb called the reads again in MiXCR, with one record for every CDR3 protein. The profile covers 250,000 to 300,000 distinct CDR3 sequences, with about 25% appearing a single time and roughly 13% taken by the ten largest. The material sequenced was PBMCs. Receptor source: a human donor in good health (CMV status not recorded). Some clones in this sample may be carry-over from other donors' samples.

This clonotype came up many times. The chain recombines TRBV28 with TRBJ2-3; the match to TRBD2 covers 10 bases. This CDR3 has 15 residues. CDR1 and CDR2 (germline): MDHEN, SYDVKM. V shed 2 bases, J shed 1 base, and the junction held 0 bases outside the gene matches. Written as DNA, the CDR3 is TGTGCCAGCAGTTTAGGGACTAGCGGCACAGATACGCAGTATTTT. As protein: CASSLGTSGTDTQYF.

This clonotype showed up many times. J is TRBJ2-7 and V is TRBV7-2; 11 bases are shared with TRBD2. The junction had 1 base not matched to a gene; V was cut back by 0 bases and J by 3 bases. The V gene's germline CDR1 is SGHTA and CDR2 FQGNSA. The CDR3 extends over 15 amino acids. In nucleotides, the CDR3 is TGTGCCAGCAGCTTAGCGCTAGCGGGAGGCTACGAGCAGTACTTC. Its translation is CASSLALAGGYEQYF. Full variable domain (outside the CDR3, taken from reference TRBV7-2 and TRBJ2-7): GAGVSQSPSNKVTEKGKDVELRCDPISGHTALYWYRQSLGQGLEFLIYFQGNSAPDKSGLPSDRFSAERTGGSVSTLTIQRTQQEDSAVYLCASSLALAGGYEQYFGPGTRLTVT.

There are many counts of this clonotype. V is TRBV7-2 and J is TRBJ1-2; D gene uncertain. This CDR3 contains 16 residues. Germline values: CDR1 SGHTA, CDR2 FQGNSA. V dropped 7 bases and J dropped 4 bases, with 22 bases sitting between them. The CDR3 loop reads CASTLTNRVLPYGYTF. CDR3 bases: TGTGCCAGCACCCTCACGAACAGAGTTCTCCCCTATGGCTACACCTTC. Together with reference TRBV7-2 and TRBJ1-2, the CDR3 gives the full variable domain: GAGVSQSPSNKVTEKGKDVELRCDPISGHTALYWYRQSLGQGLEFLIYFQGNSAPDKSGLPSDRFSAERTGGSVSTLTIQRTQQEDSAVYLCASTLTNRVLPYGYTFGSGTRLTVV.

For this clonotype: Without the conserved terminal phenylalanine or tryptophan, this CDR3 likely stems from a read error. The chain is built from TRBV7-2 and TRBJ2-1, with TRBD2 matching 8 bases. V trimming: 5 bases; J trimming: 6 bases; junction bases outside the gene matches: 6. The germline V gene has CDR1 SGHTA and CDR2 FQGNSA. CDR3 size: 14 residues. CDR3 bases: TGTGCCAGCAGCCGTCGCGGGGGGATCAATGAGCAGTTCCTC. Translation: CASSRRGGINEQFL.

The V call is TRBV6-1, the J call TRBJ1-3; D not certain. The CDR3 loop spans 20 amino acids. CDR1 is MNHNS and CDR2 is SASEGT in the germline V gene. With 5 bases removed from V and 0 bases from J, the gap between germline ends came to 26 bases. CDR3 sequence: CASSQHFGSSSTSSGNTIYF. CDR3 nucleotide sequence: TGTGCCAGCAGTCAGCATTTCGGATCTTCTTCTACTAGCTCTGGAAACACCATATATTTT.

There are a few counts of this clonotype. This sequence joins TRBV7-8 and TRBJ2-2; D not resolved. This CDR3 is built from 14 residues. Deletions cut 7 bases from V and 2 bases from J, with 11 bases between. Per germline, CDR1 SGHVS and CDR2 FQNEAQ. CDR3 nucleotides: TGTGCCAGCAATGCAGGTTTCAACACCGGGGAGCTGTTTTTT. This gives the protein CASNAGFNTGELFF. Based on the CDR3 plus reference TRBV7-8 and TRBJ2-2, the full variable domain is GAGVSQSPRYKVAKRGQDVALRCDPISGHVSLFWYQQALGQGPEFLTYFQNEAQLDKSGLPSDRFFAERPEGSVSTLKIQRTQQEDSAVYLCASNAGFNTGELFFGEGSRLTVL.

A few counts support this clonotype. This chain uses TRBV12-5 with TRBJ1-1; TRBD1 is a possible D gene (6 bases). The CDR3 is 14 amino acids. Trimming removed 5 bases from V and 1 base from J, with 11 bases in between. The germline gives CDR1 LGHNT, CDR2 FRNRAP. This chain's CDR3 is CASGIDRSNTEAFF. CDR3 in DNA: TGTGCTAGTGGTATAGACAGGTCGAACACTGAAGCTTTCTTT.

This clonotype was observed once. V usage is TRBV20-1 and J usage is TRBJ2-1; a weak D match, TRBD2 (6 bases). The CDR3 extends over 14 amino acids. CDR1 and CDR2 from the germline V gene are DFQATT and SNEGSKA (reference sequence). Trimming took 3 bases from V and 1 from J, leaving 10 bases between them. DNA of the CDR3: TGCAGTGCTAGGGCTAGCGAGTCCTACAATGAGCAGTTCTTC. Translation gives CSARASESYNEQFF.

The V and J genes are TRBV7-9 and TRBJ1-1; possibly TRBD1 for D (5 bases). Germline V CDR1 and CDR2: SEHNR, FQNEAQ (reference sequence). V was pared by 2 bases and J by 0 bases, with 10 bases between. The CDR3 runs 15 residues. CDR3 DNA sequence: TGTGCCAGCAGCTTAATGGGGGTTATGAACACTGAAGCTTTCTTT. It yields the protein CASSLMGVMNTEAFF.

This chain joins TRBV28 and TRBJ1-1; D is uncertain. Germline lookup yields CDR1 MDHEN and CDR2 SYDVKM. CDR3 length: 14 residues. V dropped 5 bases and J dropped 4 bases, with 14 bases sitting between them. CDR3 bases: TGTGCCAGCAGTCCCCTGACGAAGAGCACTGAAGCTTTCTTT. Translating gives CASSPLTKSTEAFF.

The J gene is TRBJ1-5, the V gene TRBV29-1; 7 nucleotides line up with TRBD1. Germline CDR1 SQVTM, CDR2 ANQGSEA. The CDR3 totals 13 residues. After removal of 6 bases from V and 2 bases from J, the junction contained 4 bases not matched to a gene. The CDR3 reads CSVQGVGNQPQHF. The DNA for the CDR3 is TGCAGCGTCCAGGGGGTGGGCAATCAGCCCCAGCATTTT.

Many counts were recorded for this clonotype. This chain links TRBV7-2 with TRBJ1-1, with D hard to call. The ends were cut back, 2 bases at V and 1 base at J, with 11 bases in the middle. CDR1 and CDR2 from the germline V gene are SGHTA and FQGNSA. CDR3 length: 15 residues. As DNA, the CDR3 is TGTGCCAGCAGCTTATACGGCAGTGGGAACACTGAAGCTTTCTTT. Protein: CASSLYGSGNTEAFF. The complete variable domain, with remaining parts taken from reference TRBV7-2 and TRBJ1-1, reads GAGVSQSPSNKVTEKGKDVELRCDPISGHTALYWYRQSLGQGLEFLIYFQGNSAPDKSGLPSDRFSAERTGGSVSTLTIQRTQQEDSAVYLCASSLYGSGNTEAFFGQGTRLTVV.

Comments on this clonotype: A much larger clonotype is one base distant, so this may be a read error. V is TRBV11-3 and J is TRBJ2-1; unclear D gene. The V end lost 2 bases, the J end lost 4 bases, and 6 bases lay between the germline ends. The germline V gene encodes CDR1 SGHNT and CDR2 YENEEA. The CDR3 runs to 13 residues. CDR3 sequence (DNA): TGTGCCAGCAGCTTATCCCAGTACAATGAGCAGTTCTTC. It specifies CASSLSQYNEQFF.

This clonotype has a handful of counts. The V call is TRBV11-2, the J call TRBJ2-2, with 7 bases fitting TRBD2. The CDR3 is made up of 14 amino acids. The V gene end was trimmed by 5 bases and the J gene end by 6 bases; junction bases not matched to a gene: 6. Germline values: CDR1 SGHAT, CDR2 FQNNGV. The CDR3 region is CASSLGRGAGELFF. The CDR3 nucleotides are TGTGCCAGCAGCCTAGGTCGGGGGGCCGGGGAGCTGTTTTTT. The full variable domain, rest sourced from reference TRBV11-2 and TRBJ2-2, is EAGVAQSPRYKIIEKRQSVAFWCNPISGHATLYWYQQILGQGPKLLIQFQNNGVVDDSQLPKDRFSAERLKGVDSTLKIQPAKLEDSAVYLCASSLGRGAGELFFGEGSRLTVL.

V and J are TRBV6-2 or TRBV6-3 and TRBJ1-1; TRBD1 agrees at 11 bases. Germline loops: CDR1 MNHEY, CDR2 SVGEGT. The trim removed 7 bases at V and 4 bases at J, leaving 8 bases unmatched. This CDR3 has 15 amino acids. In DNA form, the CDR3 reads TGTGCCAGCACCGATCTGGGGACAGGGGGCACTGAAGCTTTCTTT. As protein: CASTDLGTGGTEAFF.

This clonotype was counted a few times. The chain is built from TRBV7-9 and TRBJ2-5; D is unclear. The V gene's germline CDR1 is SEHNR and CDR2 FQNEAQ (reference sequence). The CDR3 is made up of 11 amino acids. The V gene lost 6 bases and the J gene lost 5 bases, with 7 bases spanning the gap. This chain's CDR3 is CASSWAETQYF. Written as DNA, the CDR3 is TGTGCCAGCAGTTGGGCGGAGACCCAGTACTTC.

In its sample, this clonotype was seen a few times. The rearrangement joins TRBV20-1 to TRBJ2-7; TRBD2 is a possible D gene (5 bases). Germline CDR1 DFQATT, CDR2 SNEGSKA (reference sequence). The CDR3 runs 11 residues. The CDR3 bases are TGCACCCTCGGGCTAGCCTCCGAGCAGTACTTC. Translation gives CTLGLASEQYF.